A selection of T cell receptor beta chains follows, all from one sample in a study of T cells in Graves' hyperthyroidism and ophthalmopathy. TCRdb redid the calling of the multiplex PCR reads with MiXCR, one entry per CDR3 protein. The sample lists about 420,000 distinct CDR3 sequences; around a sixth were seen once. Source material: blood. These receptors all stem from a woman younger than 30 with Graves' hyperthyroidism. CDR3s include the opening cysteine and the closing phenylalanine or tryptophan.

TRBV10-3	TRBJ1-1	CAICPGMNTEAFF
TRBV9	TRBJ2-1	CASSTSGGAFNEQFF
TRBV29-1	TRBJ2-1	CSGLRVVSYNEQFF
TRBV24-1	TRBJ2-1	CATSDPAGPYNEQFF
TRBV20-1	TRBJ1-4	CSATYRGRGEKLFF
TRBV6-2/TRBV6-3	TRBJ1-2	CASSLQGNAYGYTF
TRBV7-6	TRBJ2-6	CASSTLHAGEVAGANVLTF
TRBV29-1	TRBJ1-3	CSVEEMNGGRNTIYF
TRBV6-1	TRBJ2-2	CASSGQGAITGELFF
TRBV6-1	TRBJ2-3	CASSRGGDTQYF
TRBV4-3	TRBJ1-5	CASSQGAGGSNQPQHF
TRBV12-3/TRBV12-4	TRBJ1-1	CASSLGAGMGTEAFF
TRBV20-1	TRBJ2-5	CSARDPGLPIGTQYF
TRBV5-1	TRBJ1-4	CASSSGGSTNEKLFF
TRBV5-1	TRBJ2-1	CASSSQFDEQFF
TRBV20-1	TRBJ1-1	CSARESTEAFF
TRBV6-1	TRBJ2-3	CASSQLDGVTQYF